The T cell receptor beta chain under discussion was sequenced for a study of OX40 agonist ivuxolimab in advanced cancers. Study context: Prior therapy, whether anti-PD-1, anti-PD-L1 or anti-CTLA-4, was allowed, and roughly 40% had some. Whole-study results and caveats: Expanded clones belonging to CD8+ T cells outnumbered, on average, those of CD4+. By week 6 at 0.1 to 3.0 mg/kg, blood CD4+ and CD8+ T cells had expanded clonally.

Concerning this clone: What it binds is unknown.

Individuals having autoimmune disease history or systemic immunosuppression were not enrolled. Between the trimmed V and J ends, which lost 7 bases and 0 bases, there was a span of 19 bases. Germline V gives CDR1 SGHRS, CDR2 YFSETQ. CDR3 length: 16 residues. The repertoire was sequenced with immunoSEQ multiplex PCR; TCRdb's copy has only in-frame clones and lacks some. Among 30,000 or so clones listed, more than 75% were seen once. The gene calls are TRBV5-1 and TRBJ1-2, with D unclear. The source is an adult with an advanced solid tumor such as melanoma, head and neck, liver or kidney cancer. The sequences come from CD4+ or CD8+ T cells sorted from blood, collected in a trial of the OX40 agonist ivuxolimab. In DNA form, the CDR3 reads TGCGCCAGCCCACGAGAGAAACTTGTTACTAACTATGGCTACACCTTC. This encodes CASPREKLVTNYGYTF.